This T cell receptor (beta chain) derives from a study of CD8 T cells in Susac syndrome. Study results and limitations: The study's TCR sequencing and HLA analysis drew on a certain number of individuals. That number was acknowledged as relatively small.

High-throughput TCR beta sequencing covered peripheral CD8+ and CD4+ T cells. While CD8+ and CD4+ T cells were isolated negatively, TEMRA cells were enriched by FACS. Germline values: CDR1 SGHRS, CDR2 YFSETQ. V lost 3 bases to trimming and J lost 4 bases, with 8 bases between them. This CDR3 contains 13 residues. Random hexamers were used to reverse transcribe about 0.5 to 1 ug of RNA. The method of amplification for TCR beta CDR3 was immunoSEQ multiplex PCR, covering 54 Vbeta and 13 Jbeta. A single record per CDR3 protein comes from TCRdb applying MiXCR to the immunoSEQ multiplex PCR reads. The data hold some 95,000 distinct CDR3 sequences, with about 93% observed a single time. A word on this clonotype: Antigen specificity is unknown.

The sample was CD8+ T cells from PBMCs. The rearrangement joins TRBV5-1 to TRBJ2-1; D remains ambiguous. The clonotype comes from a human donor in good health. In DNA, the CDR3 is TGCGCCAGCAGCTGGGTCGAGTACAATGAGCAGTTCTTC. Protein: CASSWVEYNEQFF.